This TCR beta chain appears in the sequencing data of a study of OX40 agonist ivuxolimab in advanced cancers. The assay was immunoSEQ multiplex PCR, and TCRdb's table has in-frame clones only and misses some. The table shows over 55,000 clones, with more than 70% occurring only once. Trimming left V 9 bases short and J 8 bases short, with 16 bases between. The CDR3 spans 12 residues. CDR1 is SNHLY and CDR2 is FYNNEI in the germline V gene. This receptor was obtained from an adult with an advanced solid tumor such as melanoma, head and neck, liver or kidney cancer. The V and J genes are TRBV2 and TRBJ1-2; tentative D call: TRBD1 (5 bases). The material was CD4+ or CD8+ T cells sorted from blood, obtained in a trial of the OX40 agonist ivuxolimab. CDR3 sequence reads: CASVGAGQGYTF. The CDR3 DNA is TGTGCCAGTGTCGGGGCAGGGCAGGGCTACACCTTC.